Each of the 17 T cell receptor beta chains below was sequenced from the same sample in a study of cytomegalovirus exposure and HLA in healthy donors. Primers included in the PCR were 60 Vbeta and 13 Jbeta primers. Clones were sequenced by immunoSEQ multiplex PCR, and TCRdb holds only the in-frame ones, with some missing. The sample table sets out some 130,000 clones. Sequencing used PBMCs. These receptors all come from a young man in good health and CMV-seronegative.

The rearrangement joins TRBV6-6 to TRBJ1-2; no clear D. Trimming shortened V by 0 bases and J by 6 bases, and 8 bases separated the two germline ends. The V gene's germline CDR1 is MNHNY and CDR2 SVGAGI (reference sequence). This CDR3 is 13 amino acids long. The CDR3 coding sequence is TGTGCCAGCAGTTACTCGCCAACGGATGGCTACACCTTC. Residues: CASSYSPTDGYTF.

The V gene is TRBV6-4, the J gene TRBJ1-3, with a tentative D call TRBD1 (6 bases). The CDR3 consists of 15 residues. Germline V gene lookup returns CDR1 MRHNA and CDR2 SNTAGT. V gave up 8 bases and J gave up 0 bases, with 14 bases separating them. The CDR3 loop reads CASSMDRRSGNTIYF. In DNA, the CDR3 is TGTGCCAGCTCAATGGACAGACGCTCTGGAAACACCATATATTTT.

The CDR3 here is CASSAQGRRGNTEAFF. For the CDR3, the DNA is TGTGCCAGTAGTGCTCAGGGGAGAAGAGGGAACACTGAAGCTTTCTTT. The V and J genes are TRBV19 and TRBJ1-1; TRBD1 is a possible D gene (6 bases). CDR1 and CDR2 (germline): LNHDA, SQIVND (reference sequence). V was shortened by 5 bases and J by 1 base, with 17 bases between the two germline ends. This CDR3 has 16 amino acids.

The V and J genes are TRBV11-3 and TRBJ1-4; D call uncertain. Germline CDR1 SGHNT, CDR2 YENEEA. With 2 bases removed from V and 1 base from J, the gap between germline ends came to 8 bases. CDR3 size: 15 residues. The DNA of the CDR3 is TGTGCCAGCAGCTTATGGGAGGGAACTAATGAAAAACTGTTTTTT. As protein: CASSLWEGTNEKLFF.

V usage is TRBV19 and J usage is TRBJ2-7; 10 bases line up with TRBD2. With V trimmed by 1 base and J by 7 bases, 22 bases remained unmatched. The germline V gene encodes CDR1 LNHDA and CDR2 SQIVND (reference sequence). The CDR3 sequence is 20 residues long. CDR3 sequence (DNA): TGTGCCAGTAGTATAGTAAAGATAATGGCTAGCGGGGGTCACGAAGAGGAGCAGTACTTC. Translating it yields CASSIVKIMASGGHEEEQYF.

This chain joins TRBV27 and TRBJ1-2; 8 positions agree with TRBD1. Trimming cost V 5 bases and J 8 bases; bases outside gene matches: 13. Germline V gene lookup returns CDR1 MNHEY and CDR2 SMNVEV (reference sequence). This CDR3 is built from 15 residues. The CDR3 region has the DNA TGTGCCAGCAGTCCCCGGACTGTACAGGGGGGAGGCTACACCTTC. This sequence encodes CASSPRTVQGGGYTF.

The V call is TRBV11-3, the J call TRBJ2-7; 10 nucleotides agree with TRBD1. The CDR3 is made up of 15 amino acids. Per germline, CDR1 SGHNT and CDR2 YENEEA. Trimming took 5 bases from V and 2 from J; bases not matched to a gene: 6. CDR3 region: CASSPEGTGAYEQYF. The DNA for the CDR3 is TGTGCCAGCAGCCCGGAGGGGACAGGGGCCTACGAGCAGTACTTC.

This rearrangement joins TRBV6-5 to TRBJ2-3, with 8 positions matching TRBD2. With V trimmed by 6 bases and J by 4 bases, 9 bases remained unmatched. Looked up from germline, CDR1 is MNHEY and CDR2 is SVGAGI. The CDR3 runs to 15 residues. The CDR3 protein is CASRESGGLADTQYF. DNA for the CDR3: TGTGCCAGCAGAGAAAGCGGGGGACTCGCAGATACGCAGTATTTT.

The rearrangement uses TRBV7-6 and TRBJ1-6; 7 bases are a match to TRBD1. The CDR3 contains 17 residues. Germline trimming cut 4 bases from V and 10 bases from J; bases unmatched to any gene: 16. Germline CDR1 is SGHVS and CDR2 is FNYEAQ. CDR3: CASSSQERTGLRSPLHF. CDR3 nucleotides: TGTGCCAGCAGCTCTCAAGAGCGGACAGGATTGCGGTCACCCCTCCACTTT.

The chain combines TRBV18 with TRBJ2-7; 12 bases are shared with TRBD2. The CDR3 has 15 amino acids. The V segment lost 3 bases and the J segment 4 bases; nucleotides outside the gene matches: 4. Per the germline V gene, CDR1 is KGHSH and CDR2 is LQKENI. The CDR3 sequence: CASSPTSGRSYEQYF. Here the CDR3 DNA reads TGTGCCAGCTCACCGACTAGCGGGAGAAGTTACGAGCAGTACTTC. The full variable domain, with the rest looked up from reference TRBV18 and TRBJ2-7, is NAGVMQNPRHLVRRRGQEARLRCSPMKGHSHVYWYRQLPEEGLKFMVYLQKENIIDESGMPKERFSAEFPKEGPSILRIQQVVRGDSAAYFCASSPTSGRSYEQYFGPGTRLTVT.

The V call is TRBV5-6, the J call TRBJ1-5; a possible D gene is TRBD1 (6 bases). Looked up from germline, CDR1 is SGHDT and CDR2 is YYEEEE. CDR3 length equals 14 residues. Deletions cut 4 bases from V and 3 bases from J, with 11 bases between. CDR3 bases: TGTGCCAGCAGCCAGACAGGTCTCAATCAGCCCCAGCATTTT. Amino acids: CASSQTGLNQPQHF.

The chain is built from TRBV2 and TRBJ1-5, with 7 bases identical to TRBD1. Trimming cost V 5 bases and J 7 bases; bases outside gene matches: 5. The CDR3 contains 13 residues. Germline V gene data show CDR1 as SNHLY and CDR2 as FYNNEI. In DNA form, the CDR3 reads TGTGCCAGCAGTAACAGGGGTTTACAGCCCCAGCATTTT. Encoded protein: CASSNRGLQPQHF.

J is TRBJ2-5 and V is TRBV6-6; 9 bases are shared with TRBD2. V dropped 6 bases and J dropped 4; count of bases not matched to a gene: 6. This CDR3 spans 14 amino acids. CDR1 is MNHNY and CDR2 is SVGAGI in the germline V gene (reference sequence). The CDR3 here is CASSWGLAVETQYF. The CDR3 region has the DNA TGTGCCAGCAGCTGGGGACTAGCTGTAGAGACCCAGTACTTC.

Note on this clone: Distinct nucleotide sequences in the sample also encode this CDR3. The chain couples TRBV19 to TRBJ1-3; no definite D call. Germline V CDR1 and CDR2: LNHDA, SQIVND (reference sequence). This CDR3 comprises 14 residues. V lost 1 base, J lost 4 bases, and 8 bases lay in between. CDR3 coding DNA: TGTGCCAGTAGTATAGGAGGGTCCGGAAACACCATATATTTT. As protein: CASSIGGSGNTIYF.

This rearrangement joins TRBV27 to TRBJ1-5; possible D gene TRBD1, 6 bases. CDR1 and CDR2 (germline): MNHEY, SMNVEV (reference sequence). The CDR3 totals 13 residues. The ends were cut back, 8 bases at V and 7 bases at J, with 15 bases in the middle. CDR3: CASSGGGRQPQHF. The CDR3 DNA follows: TGTGCCAGCTCGGGGGGCGGGCGGCAGCCCCAGCATTTT.

CDR3 loop: CASTPSAGASFYEQYF. The DNA for the CDR3 is TGTGCCAGCACCCCATCAGCGGGGGCCAGTTTTTACGAGCAGTACTTC. This rearrangement joins TRBV11-2 to TRBJ2-5; 8 nucleotides agree with TRBD2. The J call may be incorrect, as the DNA end agrees better with TRBJ2-7. The germline gives CDR1 SGHAT, CDR2 FQNNGV. This CDR3 comprises 16 residues.

The genes are TRBV5-6 and TRBJ1-2; unclear D gene. CDR3 length: 16 residues. CDR1 and CDR2 from the germline V gene are SGHDT and YYEEEE. Trimming stripped 5 bases from V and 0 bases from J, with 17 bases between. CDR3 DNA sequence: TGTGCCAGCAGTTGGTGGGCAGATCCTGCTAACTATGGCTACACCTTC. This translates into CASSWWADPANYGYTF.